One and the same sample provided the 15 T cell receptor beta chains below, sequenced in a study of cytotoxic CD8 clonotypes in ibrutinib-treated CLL. Clones were read by immunoSEQ multiplex PCR, and TCRdb kept only the in-frame ones, dropping some. The sample includes about 50,000 clones, roughly 83% of them seen just once. This specimen was PBMCs, taken after 24 months of ibrutinib treatment. The receptors derive from a human donor with chronic lymphocytic leukemia.

CDR3 bases: TGTGCCAGCAGTGCCGCTCGGGGGGCGGGCGAAAAACTGTTTTTT. This gives the protein CASSAARGAGEKLFF. The genes are TRBV6-4 and TRBJ1-4, with a tentative D call TRBD1 (6 bases). Trimming took off 4 bases at V and 8 bases at J, with 17 bases between the two ends. From germline, CDR1 is MRHNA and CDR2 SNTAGT. This CDR3 contains 15 residues.

In nucleotides, the CDR3 is TGTGCCAGCAGTCAGAGTATTGCGGGAATAGGGGCTAGCACAGATACGCAGTATTTT. It encodes CASSQSIAGIGASTDTQYF. J is TRBJ2-3 and V is TRBV7-6; a weak D match, TRBD2 (6 bases). Trimming removed 6 bases at V and 0 bases at J, with 25 bases between. The CDR3 totals 19 residues. The germline V gene has CDR1 SGHVS and CDR2 FNYEAQ.

CDR3: CASSLLNEAFF. The CDR3 nucleotides are TGTGCCAGCAGCTTATTAAATGAAGCTTTCTTT. This chain joins TRBV7-2 and TRBJ1-1, with no clear D. With 2 bases removed from V and 7 bases from J, the gap between germline ends came to 5 bases. Germline V gives CDR1 SGHTA, CDR2 FQGNSA. There are 11 residues in the CDR3.

The chain employs TRBV5-1 and TRBJ2-7; D gene uncertain. Trimming shortened V by 4 bases and J by 4 bases, and 21 bases separated the two germline ends. CDR3 length: 16 amino acids. Germline CDR1 SGHRS, CDR2 YFSETQ. Here the CDR3 reads CASSLVYSPYRYEQYF. In DNA form, the CDR3 reads TGCGCCAGCAGCCTGGTGTATAGCCCCTATCGGTACGAGCAGTACTTC.

V is TRBV25-1 and J is TRBJ2-3; D uncertain. Germline V gene sequence: CDR1 MGHDK, CDR2 SYGVNS. There are 11 residues in the CDR3. V dropped 5 bases and J dropped 6 bases, with 6 bases sitting between them. The chain's CDR3 is CASSSLDTQYF. CDR3 bases: TGTGCCAGCAGTTCCCTGGATACGCAGTATTTT.

The chain recombines TRBV6-5 with TRBJ2-2; D remains unclear. Per germline, CDR1 MNHEY and CDR2 SVGAGI. The germline V and J ends were trimmed by 7 bases and 5 bases, with 8 bases remaining between them. This CDR3 spans 12 amino acids. CDR3 amino acids: CASTSPTGELFF. The CDR3 coding sequence is TGTGCCAGCACCTCACCGACCGGGGAGCTGTTTTTT.

This clone was recorded only once. The chain uses TRBV5-1 and TRBJ1-5; the match to TRBD1 covers 8 bases. Losses at the gene ends were 7 bases for V and 0 bases for J; bases not matched to a gene: 6. This CDR3 spans 15 amino acids. Germline values: CDR1 SGHRS, CDR2 YFSETQ. CDR3 sequence reads: CASSTTGDSNQPQHF. The CDR3 DNA is TGCGCCAGCTCGACGACAGGGGATAGCAATCAGCCCCAGCATTTT.

The chain recombines TRBV5-4 with TRBJ2-3, with 8 bases lining up with TRBD2. The CDR3 has 15 residues. In germline, CDR1 is SGHNT, CDR2 YYREEE (reference sequence). V shed 4 bases, J shed 6 bases, and the junction held 10 bases outside the gene matches. The CDR3 loop reads CASSPQGGTSDTQYF. In DNA, the CDR3 is TGTGCCAGCAGCCCCCAGGGCGGGACTAGTGATACGCAGTATTTT.

The genes are TRBV28 and TRBJ2-2, with D unresolved. The V and J ends lost 1 base and 6 bases respectively, with 12 bases between them. CDR1 is MDHEN, CDR2 SYDVKM, per germline. This CDR3 region has 15 residues. The chain's CDR3 is CASSLSWGFAGELFF. The DNA of the CDR3 is TGTGCCAGCAGTTTATCGTGGGGATTCGCCGGGGAGCTGTTTTTT.

The table lists this clone with a few counts. The chain couples TRBV6-1 to TRBJ1-4; D is perhaps TRBD1 (5 bases). This CDR3 comprises 15 residues. The germline gives CDR1 MNHNS, CDR2 SASEGT. V was trimmed by 6 bases and J by 4 bases, leaving 15 bases between them. The CDR3 is CASRDTGTVNEKLFF. In nucleotides, the CDR3 is TGTGCCAGCAGAGATACTGGGACTGTTAATGAAAAACTGTTTTTT.

The chain carries TRBV5-1 and TRBJ2-2; D uncertain. The CDR3 consists of 14 residues. Germline loops: CDR1 SGHRS, CDR2 YFSETQ. The V and J ends lost 4 bases and 7 bases respectively, with 14 bases between them. The DNA for the CDR3 is TGCGCCAGCAGCCCCGCATCTTGGAGCGGGGAGCTGTTTTTT. The encoded protein is CASSPASWSGELFF. The full variable domain, its missing parts supplied by reference TRBV5-1 and TRBJ2-2, is KAGVTQTPRYLIKTRGQQVTLSCSPISGHRSVSWYQQTPGQGLQFLFEYFSETQRNKGNFPGRFSGRQFSNSRSEMNVSTLELGDSALYLCASSPASWSGELFFGEGSRLTVL.

The rearrangement uses TRBV29-1 and TRBJ2-3; D is ambiguous. Trimming pared 4 bases from V and 2 bases from J, leaving 13 bases between. The CDR3 runs 14 residues. In germline, CDR1 is SQVTM, CDR2 ANQGSEA. The CDR3 sequence: CSVVQLTNTDTQYF. In nucleotides, the CDR3 is TGCAGCGTTGTTCAGCTGACGAACACAGATACGCAGTATTTT.

This chain joins TRBV5-8 and TRBJ1-4; the D is unclear. Germline loops: CDR1 SGHTS, CDR2 YDEGEE. The CDR3 runs to 13 residues. V was trimmed by 6 bases and J by 2 bases, leaving 8 bases between them. In nucleotides, the CDR3 is TGTGCCAGCATGCGAGGGACTAATGAAAAACTGTTTTTT. Translated, it gives CASMRGTNEKLFF. Full variable domain (rest looked up from reference TRBV5-8 and TRBJ1-4): EAGVTQSPTHLIKTRGQQATLRCSPISGHTSVYWYQQALGLGLQFLLWYDEGEERNRGNFPPRFSGRQFPNYSSELNVNALELEDSALYLCASMRGTNEKLFFGSGTQLSVL.

The rearrangement uses TRBV7-3 and TRBJ2-3; 8 nucleotides line up with TRBD2. The CDR3 has 17 residues. The J segment lost 1 base and the V segment lost 2 bases, leaving 8 bases of the junction unmatched. Germline V lookup: CDR1 SGHTA, CDR2 FQGTGA. This CDR3 is CASSLSPPAGGTDTQYF. CDR3 sequence (DNA): TGTGCCAGCAGCTTATCCCCCCCAGCGGGAGGCACAGATACGCAGTATTTT. Together with reference TRBV7-3 and TRBJ2-3, the CDR3 gives the full variable domain: GAGVSQTPSNKVTEKGKYVELRCDPISGHTALYWYRQSLGQGPEFLIYFQGTGAADDSGLPNDRFFAVRPEGSVSTLKIQRTERGDSAVYLCASSLSPPAGGTDTQYFGPGTRLTVL.

This chain uses TRBV29-1 with TRBJ2-3, with a possible D match to TRBD2 (6 bases). Germline values: CDR1 SQVTM, CDR2 ANQGSEA. V dropped 8 bases and J dropped 6 bases, with 15 bases sitting between them. The CDR3 sequence is 12 residues long. The CDR3 here is CSQLSGTDTQYF. The CDR3, as DNA: TGCAGCCAACTATCAGGGACTGATACGCAGTATTTT.